A selection of T cell receptor beta chains follows, all from one sample in a study of T-cell reconstitution after alpha-beta-depleted transplantation in children. TCRdb used MiXCR to reprocess the PCR reads, holding one entry per CDR3 protein. The repertoire holds 330,000 or so distinct CDR3 sequences, with 10% as singletons. The sample here was PBMCs from the stem cell graft donor, taken from the stem cell graft. The receptors here all came from a human donor who donated a stem cell graft to a child with acute lymphoblastic leukemia. CDR3s include the opening cysteine and the closing phenylalanine or tryptophan. D genes are given only for firm matches. Clone size is given for some rows only: seen once, a few or many times, or a class if the clone is expanded.

TRBJ1-1 | NA | TRBV20-1 | NA | TGCAGTGCTTACAAAGAGGGGTCTAACACTGAAGCTTTCTTT | CSAYKEGSNTEAFF
TRBJ1-2 | NA | TRBV4-1 | NA | TGCGCCAGCAACCGACCGGGACAAAGCTATGGCTACACCTTC | CASNRPGQSYGYTF
TRBJ2-1 | TRBD1 | TRBV28 | few | TGTGCCAGCAGTTTAGAGGGACAGGGGCTTTTGCATGAGCAGTTCTTC | CASSLEGQGLLHEQFF
TRBJ2-7 | NA | TRBV29-1 | NA | TGCAGCGTTGGTGGGACCCCCTACGAGCAGTACTTC | CSVGGTPYEQYF
TRBJ2-3 | NA | TRBV2 | few | TGTGCCAGCACTGGAACAGGGAGCACAGATACGCAGTATTTT | CASTGTGSTDTQYF
TRBJ2-6 | NA | TRBV12-3/TRBV12-4 | NA | TGTGCCAGCAGTTTTGGTTTTGGGGCCAACGTCCTGACTTTC | CASSFGFGANVLTF
TRBJ2-1 | NA | TRBV12-3/TRBV12-4 | many | TGTGCCAGCAGTTTAGTGGGAGGTTATGAGCAGTTCTTC | CASSLVGGYEQFF
TRBJ2-7 | TRBD2 | TRBV19 | NA | TGTGCCAGTAGTATCGGGGGACTAGCGGGAGGGACCTACGAGCAGTACTTC | CASSIGGLAGGTYEQYF
TRBJ2-7 | NA | TRBV9 | few | TGTGCCAGCAGCCCAGAGGGGCCAGCCACGGCCGAGCAGTACTTC | CASSPEGPATAEQYF
TRBJ1-5 | TRBD1 | TRBV4-1 | few | TGCGCCAGCGCCCCAGCCAGGGGGGATCAGCCCCAGCATTTT | CASAPARGDQPQHF
TRBJ1-1 | NA | TRBV4-3 | NA | TGCGCCAGCAGCCAGACGAGGACAGCGATGAACACTGAAGCTTTCTTT | CASSQTRTAMNTEAFF
TRBJ2-4 | TRBD1 | TRBV25-1 | few | TGTGCCAGCAGTGATTCTCCGACCTTCCCCGGGACAGGGAAAAACATTCAGTACTTC | CASSDSPTFPGTGKNIQYF
TRBJ1-4 | NA | TRBV20-1 | NA | TGCAGTGCTAGCGTGCCCGAAAAACTGTTTTTT | CSASVPEKLFF
TRBJ2-7 | NA | TRBV4-1 | few | TGCGCCAGCAGCCAAGTGGACAGCTCCTACGAGCAGTACTTC | CASSQVDSSYEQYF
TRBJ2-3 | NA | TRBV29-1 | few | TGCAGCGGTAAAGTAGGTCTCCTAGCTACAGATACGCAGTATTTT | CSGKVGLLATDTQYF
TRBJ2-1 | TRBD2 | TRBV4-1 | many | TGCGCCAGCAGCTCAAGCGGGAGGGCGTTCGGGGAGCAGTTCTTC | CASSSSGRAFGEQFF
TRBJ2-7 | NA | TRBV7-9 | few | TGTGCCAGCAGCTACCGGGACAATTACTACGAGCAGTACTTC | CASSYRDNYYEQYF
TRBJ2-7 | TRBD1 | TRBV20-1 | few | TGCAGTGCCCTTACAGGGGGTGGCGACGAGCAGTACTTC | CSALTGGGDEQYF
TRBJ2-7 | TRBD1 | TRBV9 | NA | TGTGCCAGCAGCCCAGGGGGACAGATTCCCTACGAGCAGTACTTC | CASSPGGQIPYEQYF
TRBJ2-2 | NA | TRBV27 | NA | TGTGCCAGCAGCGACTTCGGGGGTCTGTTTTTT | CASSDFGGLFF
TRBJ2-7 | NA | TRBV4-3 | few | TGCGCCAGCAGCCAGGTGGTGCCCGGCGAGCAGTACTTC | CASSQVVPGEQYF
TRBJ1-1 | NA | TRBV7-9 | few | TGTGCCAGCAGCTTGGAGGGACTGGACACTGAAGCTTTCTTT | CASSLEGLDTEAFF
TRBJ2-1 | NA | TRBV6-2/TRBV6-3 | NA | TGTGCCAGCAGTTGGGCTAGCGAGTACAATGAGCAGTTCTTC | CASSWASEYNEQFF
TRBJ2-1 | TRBD1 | TRBV7-9 | few | TGTGCCAGTACAGGGCGACTCCCAGGGGGGCAGTTCTTC | CASTGRLPGGQFF
TRBJ2-1 | TRBD1 | TRBV5-1 | NA | TGCGCCAGCAGCCCGGGGACAGTGACCTACAATGAGCAGTTCTTC | CASSPGTVTYNEQFF
TRBJ2-7 | TRBD2 | TRBV5-6 | NA | TGTGCCAGCACCAGGATACTAGCGGGTGGCTCCTACGAGCAGTACTTC | CASTRILAGGSYEQYF
TRBJ1-2 | TRBD1 | TRBV5-6 | NA | TGTGCCAGCAGTTCCACCACCGGGACAGGGGGATACCCTAACTATGGCTACACCTTC | CASSSTTGTGGYPNYGYTF
TRBJ2-3 | TRBD2 | TRBV7-8 | few | TGTGCCAGCAGCTTAGTTCTAGCGGGAGTTAGCACAGATACGCAGTATTTT | CASSLVLAGVSTDTQYF
TRBJ2-2 | TRBD2 | TRBV4-2 | NA | TGTGCCAGCAGCCAAGCTGGGTCCGGACTAGCGGGAAACACCGGGGAGCTGTTTTTT | CASSQAGSGLAGNTGELFF
TRBJ2-1 | NA | TRBV5-5 | NA | TGTGCCAGCAGCTTGGGTCAGGCATCCTACAATGAGCAGTTCTTC | CASSLGQASYNEQFF
TRBJ2-3 | NA | TRBV28 | NA | TGTGCCAGCAGTTTACGGGGGCCGCGCACAGATACGCAGTATTTT | CASSLRGPRTDTQYF
TRBJ2-7 | NA | TRBV4-3 | once | TGCGCCAGCAGCCAAGATGCCCAGGACGGCTACGAGCAGTACTTC | CASSQDAQDGYEQYF
TRBJ2-1 | TRBD2 | TRBV3-1 | NA | TGTGCCAGCAGCCGATCCGCGGGACTAGCAGTCAATGAGCAGTTCTTC | CASSRSAGLAVNEQFF
TRBJ2-7 | TRBD1 | TRBV7-9 | NA | TGTGCCAGCAGGCCCGGGACAGGTACCTACGAGCAGTACTTC | CASRPGTGTYEQYF
TRBJ2-2 | TRBD2 | TRBV7-7 | NA | TGTGCTAGCAGCTACGGACTAGCGGGAGGGCCGGGCGGGGAGCTGTTTTTT | CASSYGLAGGPGGELFF
TRBJ1-4 | NA | TRBV5-1 | few | TGCGCCAGCAGCTTACGGGACGGACTCAATGAAAAACTGTTTTTT | CASSLRDGLNEKLFF
TRBJ2-2 | NA | TRBV9 | NA | TGTGCCAGCAGCGTAGGGCGAGGGGCTGGCGGGGAGCTGTTTTTT | CASSVGRGAGGELFF
TRBJ1-6 | TRBD1 | TRBV6-2/TRBV6-3 | NA | TGTGCCAGCAAACCCGGGACAGGGAATTCACCCCTCCACTTT | CASKPGTGNSPLHF
TRBJ1-1 | NA | TRBV20-1 | few | TGCAGTGCTCGGGACATTGGTGGCACTGAAGCTTTCTTT | CSARDIGGTEAFF
TRBJ2-5 | NA | TRBV20-1 | NA | TGCAGTGCTAGTGGCAGCCAAGAGACCCAGTACTTC | CSASGSQETQYF
TRBJ2-7 | TRBD1 | TRBV5-1 | NA | TGCGCCAGCAGCTACGCCGGGACAGACTCCTACGAGCAGTACTTC | CASSYAGTDSYEQYF
TRBJ1-2 | NA | TRBV15 | many | TGTGCCACCAGCAGAGATGGGGGAAACTATGGCTACACCTTC | CATSRDGGNYGYTF
TRBJ2-7 | TRBD1 | TRBV28 | few | TGTGCCAGCAGTTCTCCACCGACAGGGACCTACGAGCAGTACTTC | CASSSPPTGTYEQYF
TRBJ2-7 | NA | TRBV21-1 | NA | TGTGCCAGCAGTTCCCCTCGTTTGCTAGCGGGAGTCCACGAGCAGTACTTC | CASSSPRLLAGVHEQYF
TRBJ2-1 | TRBD2 | TRBV5-1 | few | TGCGCCAGCAGCTTGGCCGTAATAGCGGGAGAATATGAGCAGTTCTTC | CASSLAVIAGEYEQFF
TRBJ2-3 | NA | TRBV20-1 | few | TGCAGTGCGCTAGCCCCCACAAATACGCAGTATTTT | CSALAPTNTQYF
TRBJ2-1 | TRBD2 | TRBV4-2 | few | TGTGCCAGCAGCCAAGAGGCGGGAGGGACATACAATGAGCAGTTCTTC | CASSQEAGGTYNEQFF
TRBJ2-3 | NA | TRBV2 | NA | TGTGCCAGCCTTCAGGGAGGAGATACGCAGTATTTT | CASLQGGDTQYF
TRBJ2-7 | TRBD2 | TRBV12-3/TRBV12-4 | few | TGTGCCAGCAGTTTGGGGGGGGGAGCGGCCTACGAGCAGTACTTC | CASSLGGGAAYEQYF
TRBJ2-7 | TRBD2 | TRBV7-8 | many | TGTGCCAGCAGCCATAGCGGGAACTCCTACGAGCAGTACTTC | CASSHSGNSYEQYF
TRBJ2-7 | TRBD2 | TRBV6-2/TRBV6-3 | NA | TGTGCCAGCAGTTACCTAGCGGGATACCGAACCTACGAGCAGTACTTC | CASSYLAGYRTYEQYF
TRBJ2-3 | NA | TRBV20-1 | NA | TGCAGTGCTAGCGCTGGGGGTGGCACAGATACGCAGTATTTT | CSASAGGGTDTQYF
TRBJ1-1 | NA | TRBV20-1 | few | TGCAGTGCTAGAGCCCCGGCGCTGGCTGAAGCTTTCTTT | CSARAPALAEAFF
TRBJ1-2 | NA | TRBV4-1 | NA | TGCGCCAGCAGCCAAGACCAGGTTTCGGGCCGCTATGGCTACACCTTC | CASSQDQVSGRYGYTF
TRBJ2-7 | NA | TRBV30 | NA | TGTGCCTGGTCTGACGGAAGCTCCTACGAGCAGTACTTC | CAWSDGSSYEQYF
TRBJ2-1 | NA | TRBV29-1 | NA | TGCAGCGCGGACAGTGTTGATCACATATCCTACAATGAGCAGTTCTTC | CSADSVDHISYNEQFF
TRBJ2-3 | TRBD2 | TRBV29-1 | NA | TGCAGCGTTGACCCGTCTAGCGGGAGGGCGGATACGCAGTATTTT | CSVDPSSGRADTQYF
TRBJ2-3 | NA | TRBV20-1 | NA | TGCAGTGCTAGAAATATAGGGGACGGGTCGGATACGCAGTATTTT | CSARNIGDGSDTQYF
TRBJ2-1 | NA | TRBV7-2 | few | TGTGCCAGCAGCTTAGCCGCGGGCTCCTACAATGAGCAGTTCTTC | CASSLAAGSYNEQFF
TRBJ1-5 | TRBD1 | TRBV7-2 | NA | TGTGCCAGCAGTTCAGGGACAGGGCAATATCAGCCCCAGCATTTT | CASSSGTGQYQPQHF